This T cell receptor (beta chain) was sequenced in a study of blood T cell repertoires in COVID-19. About the study: There were acute and convalescent COVID-19 samples, and they came from the United States, Italy and Spain. T cells, B-cell-depleted T cells, or PBMCs provided the cDNA or gDNA that served as material.

The V and J ends lost 8 bases and 4 bases respectively, with 10 bases between them. The CDR3 contains 11 residues. Germline V gene lookup returns CDR1 SGHRS and CDR2 YFSETQ. TCRdb keeps only in-frame clones here, not all; method: immunoSEQ multiplex PCR. The sample has roughly 250,000 clones, more than 80% seen once; the top ten hold 2% to 3%. Source material: PBMCs or T cells enriched from blood (not recorded which). The clonotype originates from a woman aged 18-35 years who had recovered from COVID-19. The rearrangement uses TRBV5-1 and TRBJ2-7, with D hard to call. The CDR3 reads CASPTPYEQYF. As DNA, the CDR3 is TGCGCCAGTCCGACACCGTACGAGCAGTACTTC.